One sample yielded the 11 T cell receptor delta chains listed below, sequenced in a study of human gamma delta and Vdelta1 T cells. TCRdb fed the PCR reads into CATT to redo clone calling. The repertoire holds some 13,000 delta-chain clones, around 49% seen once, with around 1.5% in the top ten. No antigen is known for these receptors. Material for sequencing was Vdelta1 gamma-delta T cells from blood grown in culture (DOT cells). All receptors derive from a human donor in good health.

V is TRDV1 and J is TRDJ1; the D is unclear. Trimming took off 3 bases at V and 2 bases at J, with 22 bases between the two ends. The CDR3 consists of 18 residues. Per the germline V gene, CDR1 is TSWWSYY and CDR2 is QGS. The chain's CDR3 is CALGDVDFPVNLTDKLIF. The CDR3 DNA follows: TGTGCTCTTGGGGACGTTGATTTCCCCGTGAATCTTACCGATAAACTCATCTTT.

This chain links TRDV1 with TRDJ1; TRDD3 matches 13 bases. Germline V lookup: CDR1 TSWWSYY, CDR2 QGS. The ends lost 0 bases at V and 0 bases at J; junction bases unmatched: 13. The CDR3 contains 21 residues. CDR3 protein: CALGELVGLTGGYAHTDKLIF. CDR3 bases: TGTGCTCTTGGGGAACTTGTGGGCCTCACTGGGGGATACGCACACACCGATAAACTCATCTTT.

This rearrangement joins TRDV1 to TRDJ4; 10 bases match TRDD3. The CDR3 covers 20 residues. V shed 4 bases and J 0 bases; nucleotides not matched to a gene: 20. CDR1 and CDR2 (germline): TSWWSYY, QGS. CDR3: CALGARPSQELGDGARPLIF. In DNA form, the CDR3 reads TGTGCTCTTGGGGCTAGGCCTTCCCAGGAACTGGGGGATGGCGCCAGACCCCTGATCTTT.

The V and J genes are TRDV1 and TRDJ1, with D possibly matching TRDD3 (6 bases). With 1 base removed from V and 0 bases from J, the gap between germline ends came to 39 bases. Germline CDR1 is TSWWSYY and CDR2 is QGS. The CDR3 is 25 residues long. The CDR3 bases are TGTGCTCTTGGGGAACCAACCGGGGATTACGCCCGTTCCTGCTGTCCCCGCGAGTACACCGATAAACTCATCTTT. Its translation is CALGEPTGDYARSCCPREYTDKLIF.

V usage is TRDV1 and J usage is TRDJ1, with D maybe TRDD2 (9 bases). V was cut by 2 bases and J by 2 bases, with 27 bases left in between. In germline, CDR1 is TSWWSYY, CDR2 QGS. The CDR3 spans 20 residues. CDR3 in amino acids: CALGEESDLPTTGGTDKLIF. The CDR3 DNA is TGTGCTCTTGGGGAAGAATCTGACCTTCCTACAACTGGGGGTACCGATAAACTCATCTTT.

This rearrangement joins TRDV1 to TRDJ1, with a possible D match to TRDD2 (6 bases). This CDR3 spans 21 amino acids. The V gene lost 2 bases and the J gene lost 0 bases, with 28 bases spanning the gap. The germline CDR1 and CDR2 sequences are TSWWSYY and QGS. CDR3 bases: TGTGCTCTTGGGGAAATATTCCTATCCTACGAAGCCCGGGAAGACACCGATAAACTCATCTTT. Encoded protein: CALGEIFLSYEAREDTDKLIF.

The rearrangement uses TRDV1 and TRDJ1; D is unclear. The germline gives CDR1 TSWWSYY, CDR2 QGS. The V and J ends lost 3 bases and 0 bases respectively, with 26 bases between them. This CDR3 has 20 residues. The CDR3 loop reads CALGEFPPNYTGNHTDKLIF. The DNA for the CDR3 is TGTGCTCTTGGGGAGTTCCCCCCAAACTATACCGGCAATCACACCGATAAACTCATCTTT.

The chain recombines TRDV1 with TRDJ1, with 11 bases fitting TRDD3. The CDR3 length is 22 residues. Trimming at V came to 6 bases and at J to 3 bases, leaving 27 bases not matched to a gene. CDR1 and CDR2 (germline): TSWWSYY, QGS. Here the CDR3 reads CALGVHWPPSQLGDKRADKLIF. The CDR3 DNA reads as TGTGCTCTTGGAGTACACTGGCCTCCCTCACAACTGGGGGATAAGCGGGCCGATAAACTCATCTTT.

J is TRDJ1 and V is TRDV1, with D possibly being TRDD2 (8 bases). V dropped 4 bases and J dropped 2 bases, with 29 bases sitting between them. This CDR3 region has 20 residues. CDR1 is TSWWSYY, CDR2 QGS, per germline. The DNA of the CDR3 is TGTGCTCTTGGGGGAAACTTCCTACACTCGAGGGATACATCGACCGATAAACTCATCTTT. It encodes CALGGNFLHSRDTSTDKLIF.

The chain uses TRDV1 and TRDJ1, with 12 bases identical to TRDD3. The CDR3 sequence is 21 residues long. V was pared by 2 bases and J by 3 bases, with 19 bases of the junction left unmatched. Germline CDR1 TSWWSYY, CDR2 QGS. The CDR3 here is CALGEMVTYERLGDTADKLIF. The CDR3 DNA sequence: TGTGCTCTTGGGGAAATGGTAACTTACGAGAGACTGGGGGATACTGCCGATAAACTCATCTTT.

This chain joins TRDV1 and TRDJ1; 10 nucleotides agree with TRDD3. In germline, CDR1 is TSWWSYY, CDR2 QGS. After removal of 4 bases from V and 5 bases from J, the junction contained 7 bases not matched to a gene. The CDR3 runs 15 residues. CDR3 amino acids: CALGGPTGGFDKLIF. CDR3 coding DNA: TGTGCTCTTGGGGGCCCGACTGGGGGATTTGATAAACTCATCTTT.